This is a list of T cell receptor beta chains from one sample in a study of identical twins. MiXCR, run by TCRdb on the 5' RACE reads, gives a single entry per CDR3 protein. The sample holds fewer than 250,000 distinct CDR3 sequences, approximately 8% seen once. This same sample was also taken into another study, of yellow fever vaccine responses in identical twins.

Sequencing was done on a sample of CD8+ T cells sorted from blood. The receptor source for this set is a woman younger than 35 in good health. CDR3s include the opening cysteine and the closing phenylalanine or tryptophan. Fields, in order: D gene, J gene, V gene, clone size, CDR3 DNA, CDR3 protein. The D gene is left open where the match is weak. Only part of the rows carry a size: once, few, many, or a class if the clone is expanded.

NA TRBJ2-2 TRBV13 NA TGTGCCAGCAGCTCCTTGGTTCTCGGGGAGCTGTTTTTT CASSSLVLGELFF
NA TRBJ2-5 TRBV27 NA TGTGCCAGCAGTTTAATGGGTTTTGGGACCCAGTACTTC CASSLMGFGTQYF
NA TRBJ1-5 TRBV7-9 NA TGTGCCAGCAGCTTAGGTCGAGGGCATGATCAGCCCCAGCATTTT CASSLGRGHDQPQHF
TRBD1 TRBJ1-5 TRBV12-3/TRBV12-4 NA TGTGCCAGCACCTCAGACAGGGAGGATCAGCCCCAGCATTTT CASTSDREDQPQHF
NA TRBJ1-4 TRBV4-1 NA TGCGCCAGCAGCCAAGATTATGAAAAACTGTTTTTT CASSQDYEKLFF
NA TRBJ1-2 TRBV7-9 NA TGTGCCAGCAGCTTAGCAGAGAGGTCAGCTAACTATGGCTACACCTTC CASSLAERSANYGYTF
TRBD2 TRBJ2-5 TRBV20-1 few TGCAGTGCTAGTCCGGGAGGGGGGATGGAGACCCAGTACTTC CSASPGGGMETQYF
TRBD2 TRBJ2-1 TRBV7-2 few TGTGCCAGCAGCTATAGGACTAGCGGAGTCTACAATGAGCAGTTCTTC CASSYRTSGVYNEQFF
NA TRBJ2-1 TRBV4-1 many TGCGCCAGCAGCCAAGAGGGGGGCTTCACTGAGCAGTTCTTC CASSQEGGFTEQFF
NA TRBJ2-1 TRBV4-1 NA TGCGCCAGCAACCACTTCCGCTGTCAAGTCCAGTTCTACGGGCTCTCGGAGAATGAGCAGTTCTTC CASNHFRCQVQFYGLSENEQFF
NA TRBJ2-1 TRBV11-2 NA TGTGCCAGCAGCTTAGCCGGGGGGCCTCGGGATGAGCAGTTCTTC CASSLAGGPRDEQFF
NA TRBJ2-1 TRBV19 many TGTGCCAGTAGTATAGTTGGAGACCTAAATGAGCAGTTCTTC CASSIVGDLNEQFF
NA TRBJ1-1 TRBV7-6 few TGTGCCAGCAGCATTACTCCCTCGGGCACTGAAGCTTTCTTT CASSITPSGTEAFF
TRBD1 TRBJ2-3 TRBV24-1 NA TGTGCCACCAGTGTAGGGGGCGGTTTCACAGATACGCAGTATTTT CATSVGGGFTDTQYF
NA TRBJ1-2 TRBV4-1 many TGCGCCAGCAGCCAAGGAGGGAATGGCTACACCTTC CASSQGGNGYTF
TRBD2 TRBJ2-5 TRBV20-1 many TGCAGTGCTAGGGGACGGGAGGGATCAGAAGAGACCCAGTACTTC CSARGREGSEETQYF
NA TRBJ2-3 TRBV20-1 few TGCAGTGCTAAAACTAGCCGATACACAGATACGCAGTATTTT CSAKTSRYTDTQYF
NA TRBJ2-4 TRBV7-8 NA TGTGCCAGCAGCTTAACGCGGTACACCGAAAACATTCAGTACTTC CASSLTRYTENIQYF
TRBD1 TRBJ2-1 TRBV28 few TGTGCCAGCAGTTCCCCGAGACAGGGGGTCTACAATGAGCAGTTCTTC CASSSPRQGVYNEQFF
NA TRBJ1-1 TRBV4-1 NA TGCGCCAGCAGCCAAGCCCCAGGGTATGGTGAAGCTTTCTTT CASSQAPGYGEAFF
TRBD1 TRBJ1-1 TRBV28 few TGTGCCAGCAGTTCCCGGGACAGGGGAAGGGAAAGCACTGAAGCTTTCTTT CASSSRDRGRESTEAFF
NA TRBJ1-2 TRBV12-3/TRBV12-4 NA TGTGCCAGCAGTCCCGGGTCCCTAAACTATGGCTACACCTTC CASSPGSLNYGYTF
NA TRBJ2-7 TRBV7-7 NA TGTGCCAGCAGCCCCGCTCGGGGCGAGCAGTACTTC CASSPARGEQYF
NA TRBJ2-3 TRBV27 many TGTGCCAGCAGTTTCACGCGGACTAGCACAGATACGCAGTATTTT CASSFTRTSTDTQYF
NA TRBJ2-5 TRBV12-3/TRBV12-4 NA TGTGCCAGCAGCGAACAGCACCAAGAGACCCAGTACTTC CASSEQHQETQYF
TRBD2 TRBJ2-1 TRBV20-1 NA TGCAGTGCTAGCTTTGGCGGGGGCTACAATGAGCAGTTCTTC CSASFGGGYNEQFF
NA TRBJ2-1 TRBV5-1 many TGCGCCAGCAGCTTGGTAGGACAGACTTACAATGAGCAGTTCTTC CASSLVGQTYNEQFF
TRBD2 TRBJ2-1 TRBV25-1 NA TGTGCCAGCAGTGTGCGGGAGCGGTACAATGAGCAGTTCTTC CASSVRERYNEQFF
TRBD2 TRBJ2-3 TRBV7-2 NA TGTGCCAGCAGCTTTTTGCTGGAAGCGGGGGGGCGTGATACGCAGTATTTT CASSFLLEAGGRDTQYF
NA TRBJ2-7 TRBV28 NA TGTGCCGGCTCGTTCAGGGGAGAAAGCTACGAGCAGTACTTC CAGSFRGESYEQYF
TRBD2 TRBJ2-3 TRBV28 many TGTGCCAGCAGTTTCCAGCGGGAGGGGTTAGGTACGCAGTATTTT CASSFQREGLGTQYF
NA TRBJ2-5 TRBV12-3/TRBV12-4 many TGTGCCAGCTCGGACTCGCTCGATGAGACCCAGTACTTC CASSDSLDETQYF
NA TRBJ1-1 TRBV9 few TGTGCCAGCAGCGTATCCGGGAGCACTGAAGCTTTCTTT CASSVSGSTEAFF
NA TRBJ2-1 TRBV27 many TGTGCCAGCCTCCGGGGTAATGAGCAGTTCTTC CASLRGNEQFF
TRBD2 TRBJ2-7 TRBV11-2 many TGTGCCAGCAGCTTAGGATGGGGGGGATTTACCTACGAGCAGTACTTC CASSLGWGGFTYEQYF
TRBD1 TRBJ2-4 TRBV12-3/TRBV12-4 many TGTGCCAGCAACCCGACAGGGGGCCATGGAGGGAACATTCAGTACTTC CASNPTGGHGGNIQYF
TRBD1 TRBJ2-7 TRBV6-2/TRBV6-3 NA TGTGCCAGCAGTTACGGGGCAGGGGGCAACGAGCAGTACTTC CASSYGAGGNEQYF
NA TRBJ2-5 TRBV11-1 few TGTGCCAGCAGCACGGACAAAGAGACCCAGTACTTC CASSTDKETQYF
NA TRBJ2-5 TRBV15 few TGTGCCACCAGCAGAGATCTGGGCAGAGAGACCCAGTACTTC CATSRDLGRETQYF
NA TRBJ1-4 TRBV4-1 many TGCGCCAGCAGCCGGCCGCTCGGAGAAAAACTGTTTTTT CASSRPLGEKLFF
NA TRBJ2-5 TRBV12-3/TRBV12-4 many TGTGCCAGCAGTTTATCCCCCAAGACCCAGTACTTC CASSLSPKTQYF
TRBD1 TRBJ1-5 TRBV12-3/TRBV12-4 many TGTGCCAGCAGCGACGGGACAGGGCTTCAGCCCCAGCATTTT CASSDGTGLQPQHF
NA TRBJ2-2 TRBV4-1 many TGCGCCAGCCATTCGCGTGGGGGGAACACCGGGGAGCTGTTTTTT CASHSRGGNTGELFF
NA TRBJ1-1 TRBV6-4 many TGTGCCAGCAGTGACTCAAGGGGAAGCACTGAAGCTTTCTTT CASSDSRGSTEAFF
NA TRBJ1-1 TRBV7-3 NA TGTGCCAGCAGCTTAAATACCGACACTGAAGCTTTCTTT CASSLNTDTEAFF
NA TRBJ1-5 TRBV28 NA TGTGCCAGCAGGTACACAGGGAGTAGCAATCAGCCCCAGCATTTT CASRYTGSSNQPQHF
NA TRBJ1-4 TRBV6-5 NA TGTGCCAGCAGTTACGAGGCAGGGATGGGCGAAAAACTGTTTTTT CASSYEAGMGEKLFF